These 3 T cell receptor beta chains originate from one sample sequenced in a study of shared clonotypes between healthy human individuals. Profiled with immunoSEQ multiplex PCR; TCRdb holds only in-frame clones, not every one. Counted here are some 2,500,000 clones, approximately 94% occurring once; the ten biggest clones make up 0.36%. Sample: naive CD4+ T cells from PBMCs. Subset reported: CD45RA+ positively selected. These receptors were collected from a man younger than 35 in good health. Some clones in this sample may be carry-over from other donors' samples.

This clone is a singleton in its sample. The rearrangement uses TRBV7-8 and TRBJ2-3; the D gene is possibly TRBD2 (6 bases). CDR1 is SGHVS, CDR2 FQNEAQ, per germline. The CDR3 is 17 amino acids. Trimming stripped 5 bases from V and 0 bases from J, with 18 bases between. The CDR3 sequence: CASSLNSGSASTDTQYF. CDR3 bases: TGTGCCAGCAGCCTAAACTCCGGGAGCGCTAGCACAGATACGCAGTATTTT.

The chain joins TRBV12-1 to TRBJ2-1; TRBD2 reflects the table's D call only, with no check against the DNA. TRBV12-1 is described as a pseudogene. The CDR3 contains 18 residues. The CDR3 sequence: CASSPPSSGRGPYNEQFF. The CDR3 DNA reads TGTGCCAGCAGCCCCCCGTCTAGCGGGAGGGGGCCCTACAATGAGCAGTTCTTC.

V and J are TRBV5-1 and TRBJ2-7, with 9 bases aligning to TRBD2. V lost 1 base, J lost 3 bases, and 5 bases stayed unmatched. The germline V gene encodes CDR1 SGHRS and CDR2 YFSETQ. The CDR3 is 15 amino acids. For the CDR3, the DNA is TGCGCCAGCAGCTTGTCTAGCGGGGTCCACTACGAGCAGTACTTC. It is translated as CASSLSSGVHYEQYF.